The sequence of this TCR beta chain was determined in a study of blood T cell repertoires in COVID-19. V lost 4 bases and J lost 1; bases outside the gene matches: 11. The CDR3 contains 18 residues. The V gene's germline CDR1 is SGHTA and CDR2 FQGNSA. This study enrolled people aged about 18 to 100 from approximately 24 US geographic areas. Sequenced by immunoSEQ multiplex PCR; TCRdb stores in-frame clones only, minus some. The sample includes approximately 250,000 clones, roughly 85% seen only once; the top ten take about 8.2%. This sequence originates from a woman in her forties or fifties with acute COVID-19. The sequenced material came from PBMCs or T cells enriched from blood (not recorded which). This rearrangement joins TRBV7-2 to TRBJ2-4; 9 bases line up with TRBD2. CDR3 amino acids: CASSSRGGGAVAKNIQYF. The CDR3 region has the DNA TGTGCCAGCAGCTCGCGAGGCGGGGGGGCCGTGGCCAAAAACATTCAGTACTTC.